These T cell receptor beta chains were read from a single sample in a study of tumor-infiltrating lymphocytes in oesophageal squamous cell carcinoma. TCRdb used MiXCR to reprocess the PCR reads, holding one entry per CDR3 protein. The profile shows about 20,000 distinct CDR3 sequences, approximately 40% of them singletons. Source material: esophageal tumor tissue. The receptors were gathered from a male donor with esophageal squamous cell carcinoma. Each CDR3 is given with its conserved first and last residue. Each record gives: J gene, V gene, D gene, clone size, CDR3 DNA, CDR3 protein. A D gene is named only where the DNA matches it firmly. A clone size is listed for some rows: how often the clone was seen (once, few, many), or a class if it is expanded.

j_call: TRBJ2-1; v_call: TRBV7-7; d_call: TRBD2; clone_size: medium-sized; cdr3_nt: TGTGCTAGCAGCTTAGGCACTAGCGGGGAGCAGTTCTTC; cdr3_aa: CASSLGTSGEQFF
j_call: TRBJ2-5; v_call: TRBV5-6; d_call: TRBD1; clone_size: NA; cdr3_nt: TGTGCCGGCAGCTCCCTCCCGGGACAGGGGAGCGAGACCCAGTACTTC; cdr3_aa: CAGSSLPGQGSETQYF
j_call: TRBJ1-2; v_call: TRBV7-4; d_call: NA; clone_size: NA; cdr3_nt: TGTGCCAGCAGCTTAGGACAACAGGGTCCGGGCGGCTACACCTTC; cdr3_aa: CASSLGQQGPGGYTF
j_call: TRBJ2-5; v_call: TRBV5-4; d_call: TRBD2; clone_size: medium-sized; cdr3_nt: TGTGCCAGCACCCTCTGGCGGGGGGGCGGGGAGACCCAGTACTTC; cdr3_aa: CASTLWRGGGETQYF
j_call: TRBJ2-5; v_call: TRBV7-8; d_call: TRBD1; clone_size: medium-sized; cdr3_nt: TGTGCCAGCAGCTTACAGGGGACAGACCAAGAGACCCAGTACTTC; cdr3_aa: CASSLQGTDQETQYF
j_call: TRBJ2-1; v_call: TRBV5-1; d_call: TRBD1; clone_size: NA; cdr3_nt: TGCGCCAGCAGCTTTGGGACAGGGGGCTACGATGAGCAGTTCTTC; cdr3_aa: CASSFGTGGYDEQFF
j_call: TRBJ1-2; v_call: TRBV28; d_call: NA; clone_size: NA; cdr3_nt: TGTGCCAGCAGTTTACGAAGGGGCGCGGATGGCTACACCTTC; cdr3_aa: CASSLRRGADGYTF
j_call: TRBJ2-3; v_call: TRBV7-2; d_call: TRBD2; clone_size: NA; cdr3_nt: TGTGCCAGCAGCTCACTAGCGGACTACACAGATACGCAGTATTTT; cdr3_aa: CASSSLADYTDTQYF
j_call: TRBJ2-7; v_call: TRBV4-1; d_call: NA; clone_size: NA; cdr3_nt: TGCGCCAGCAGCCCCGAGCAGTACTTC; cdr3_aa: CASSPEQYF
j_call: TRBJ2-2; v_call: TRBV7-7; d_call: NA; clone_size: many; cdr3_nt: TGTGCTAGCAGCTCACAGGGCCACGGGACCGGGGAGCTGTTTTTT; cdr3_aa: CASSSQGHGTGELFF
j_call: TRBJ1-5; v_call: TRBV4-1; d_call: NA; clone_size: few; cdr3_nt: TGCGCCAGCAGCCAAGGAGTAGGGGACCGCAATCAGCCCCAGCATTTT; cdr3_aa: CASSQGVGDRNQPQHF
j_call: TRBJ1-5; v_call: TRBV2; d_call: NA; clone_size: many; cdr3_nt: TGTGCCAGCAGTGAAGAGGCGGAGGGGACGTCGGGCCAGCATTTT; cdr3_aa: CASSEEAEGTSGQHF
j_call: TRBJ2-5; v_call: TRBV2; d_call: TRBD2; clone_size: once; cdr3_nt: TGTGCCAGCAGTGCACTAGCGGGAAGCCAAGAGACCCAGTACTTC; cdr3_aa: CASSALAGSQETQYF
j_call: TRBJ2-4; v_call: TRBV6-1; d_call: NA; clone_size: NA; cdr3_nt: TGTGCCAGCAGTGAAGCGCGAGAAACCCAGTACTTC; cdr3_aa: CASSEARETQYF
j_call: TRBJ2-7; v_call: TRBV7-6; d_call: NA; clone_size: NA; cdr3_nt: TGTGCTAGCAGCTTAGGTAGAGGGGCAAACGAGCAGTACTTC; cdr3_aa: CASSLGRGANEQYF
j_call: TRBJ2-7; v_call: TRBV6-1; d_call: NA; clone_size: many; cdr3_nt: TGTGCCAGCAGTGAAATTCAGAGCTCCTACGAGCAGTACTTC; cdr3_aa: CASSEIQSSYEQYF
j_call: TRBJ1-5; v_call: TRBV20-1; d_call: NA; clone_size: NA; cdr3_nt: TGCAGTGCTAGAGATGGTCAGGCCCTCCGGCACCAGCCCCAGCATTTT; cdr3_aa: CSARDGQALRHQPQHF
j_call: TRBJ2-3; v_call: TRBV12-5; d_call: NA; clone_size: NA; cdr3_nt: TGTGCTAGTGCGAACAGGGAGTGGACAGATACGCAGTATTTT; cdr3_aa: CASANREWTDTQYF
j_call: TRBJ2-5; v_call: TRBV7-6; d_call: NA; clone_size: large; cdr3_nt: TGTGCCAGCAGCTTAGGAGGACCAAAGGGGGAGACCCAGTACTTC; cdr3_aa: CASSLGGPKGETQYF
j_call: TRBJ1-2; v_call: TRBV7-8; d_call: TRBD1; clone_size: many; cdr3_nt: TGTGCCAGCAGCTTATCAGGGGGCGCCGGTAGTTATGGCTACACCTTC; cdr3_aa: CASSLSGGAGSYGYTF
j_call: TRBJ2-7; v_call: TRBV3-1; d_call: TRBD2; clone_size: NA; cdr3_nt: TGTGCCAGCAGCCTCCGCGGGAGGGCCTACGAGCAGTACTTC; cdr3_aa: CASSLRGRAYEQYF
j_call: TRBJ1-1; v_call: TRBV11-1; d_call: TRBD1; clone_size: NA; cdr3_nt: TGTGCCAGCAGCCCTGAAGGGACAGGGTCCGACGCTTTCTTT; cdr3_aa: CASSPEGTGSDAFF
j_call: TRBJ2-7; v_call: TRBV28; d_call: TRBD1; clone_size: medium-sized; cdr3_nt: TGTGCCAGCAGTCCATACCCGGGACAGGGTGTCGAGCAGTACTTC; cdr3_aa: CASSPYPGQGVEQYF
j_call: TRBJ2-1; v_call: TRBV6-1; d_call: NA; clone_size: medium-sized; cdr3_nt: TGTGCCAGCAGTGAAAAGCAGGTCGACAATGAGCAGTTCTTC; cdr3_aa: CASSEKQVDNEQFF
j_call: TRBJ1-2; v_call: TRBV7-8; d_call: NA; clone_size: few; cdr3_nt: TGTGCCAGCAGCTTAGTGCCCGGTTCTAACTATGGCTACACCTTC; cdr3_aa: CASSLVPGSNYGYTF
j_call: TRBJ1-1; v_call: TRBV6-6; d_call: NA; clone_size: many; cdr3_nt: TGTGCCAGCAGTTACCGAGAGGTTAACACTGAAGCTTTCTTT; cdr3_aa: CASSYREVNTEAFF
j_call: TRBJ2-1; v_call: TRBV6-1; d_call: NA; clone_size: NA; cdr3_nt: TGTGCCAGCAGTGACCTGGACATCAGTGAGCAGTTCTTC; cdr3_aa: CASSDLDISEQFF
j_call: TRBJ2-2; v_call: TRBV7-3; d_call: NA; clone_size: medium-sized; cdr3_nt: TGTGCCAGCAGCTTAAGTCGGGAGTTCGGGGAGCTGTTTTTT; cdr3_aa: CASSLSREFGELFF
j_call: TRBJ1-1; v_call: TRBV12-3/TRBV12-4; d_call: TRBD1; clone_size: medium-sized; cdr3_nt: TGTGCCAGCAGCCTAGGGACAGGGTGGACTGAAGCTTTCTTT; cdr3_aa: CASSLGTGWTEAFF
j_call: TRBJ2-1; v_call: TRBV6-6; d_call: TRBD1; clone_size: NA; cdr3_nt: TGTGCCAGCAGTTACTCGATACTAGGGACAGGGGCTCTACAGTTGGGCAATGAGCAGTTCTTC; cdr3_aa: CASSYSILGTGALQLGNEQFF
j_call: TRBJ1-3; v_call: TRBV7-6; d_call: NA; clone_size: NA; cdr3_nt: TGTGCCAGCAGCTCCAGACCTGCTTATGGAAACACCATATATTTT; cdr3_aa: CASSSRPAYGNTIYF
j_call: TRBJ1-1; v_call: TRBV25-1; d_call: TRBD1; clone_size: NA; cdr3_nt: TGTGCCAGCAGTCGGACAGGTGGAACTGAAGCTTTCTTT; cdr3_aa: CASSRTGGTEAFF
j_call: TRBJ2-5; v_call: TRBV12-3/TRBV12-4; d_call: NA; clone_size: medium-sized; cdr3_nt: TGTGCCAGCAGTTTATTGGGGGCCACTCAAGAGACCCAGTACTTC; cdr3_aa: CASSLLGATQETQYF
j_call: TRBJ1-2; v_call: TRBV6-1; d_call: NA; clone_size: many; cdr3_nt: TGTGCCAGCTTAGCAGGCTATGGCTACACCTTC; cdr3_aa: CASLAGYGYTF
j_call: TRBJ2-7; v_call: TRBV7-6; d_call: TRBD1; clone_size: many; cdr3_nt: TGTGCCAGCAGCTTTGGGACAGCCCGCCGGGAGCAGTACTTC; cdr3_aa: CASSFGTARREQYF
j_call: TRBJ1-2; v_call: TRBV6-1; d_call: NA; clone_size: many; cdr3_nt: TGTGCCAGCAGTCCGATCGGCTATGGCTACACCTTC; cdr3_aa: CASSPIGYGYTF
j_call: TRBJ2-1; v_call: TRBV2; d_call: TRBD2; clone_size: many; cdr3_nt: TGTGCCAACCGGCCGCTAGCGGGGTACAATGAGCAGTTCTTC; cdr3_aa: CANRPLAGYNEQFF